This T cell receptor beta chain was documented in a study of long-term antiretroviral therapy in people with HIV. Germline loops: CDR1 SGHRS, CDR2 YFSETQ. This CDR3 contains 13 residues. V dropped 5 bases and J dropped 4 bases, with 13 bases sitting between them. Version v3.0 of the immunoSEQ assay was performed at survey level. Repertoires were generated with immunoSEQ multiplex PCR, while TCRdb's copy carries only in-frame clones and drops some. The sample shows 25,000 to 35,000 clones, just over 90% of them seen only once. Donors needed at least one pre-ART PBMC sample plus at least two post-ART samples.

The starting material was unsorted PBMCs, obtained 3.1 years after starting antiretroviral therapy. This TCR was sampled from a man aged 18 to 30 with HIV. The chain is built from TRBV5-1 and TRBJ2-7; D is perhaps TRBD2 (6 bases). The CDR3 nucleotides read TGCGCCAGCAGTCGGAGGGACTTATACGAGCAGTACTTC. It is translated as CASSRRDLYEQYF.